Shown below are 17 T cell receptor beta chains from a single sample sequenced in a study of T cells in narcolepsy (dated by TCRdb to between 2017 and 2018). Receptor libraries were prepared by the immunoSEQ multiplex PCR assay. TCRdb holds this immuneACCESS table with in-frame rearrangements only. Some clones are missing; in checked studies, unresolved V genes explain under half, and the rest has no known cause. The sample table lists roughly 20,000 clones, 75% to 90% of them with a count of one. Roughly 1.7% of the sample is taken by the ten largest. The sequencing sample was made of memory (CD45RA-) CD4+ T cells from blood. This sample's cell subset or site label indicates: memory T cells sorted ex vivo from peripheral blood. These receptors were collected from a human donor in good health.

The chain is built from TRBV19 and TRBJ2-1; D might be TRBD2 (5 bases). Trimming removed 3 bases at V and 7 bases at J, with 16 bases between. The CDR3 spans 15 residues. The germline gives CDR1 LNHDA, CDR2 SQIVND (reference sequence). The CDR3: CASSISIPAGNEQFF. In DNA form, the CDR3 reads TGTGCCAGTAGTATCTCGATCCCGGCGGGTAATGAGCAGTTCTTC.

The chain carries TRBV18 and TRBJ1-4; D is unclear. The CDR3 totals 17 residues. Germline-derived CDR1 and CDR2 are KGHSH and LQKENI. V was trimmed by 4 bases and J by 3 bases, leaving 18 bases between them. The CDR3 loop reads CASSRGSRSSANEKLFF. As DNA, the CDR3 is TGTGCCAGCTCACGCGGTAGCCGGTCTTCGGCTAATGAAAAACTGTTTTTT. Using reference TRBV18 and TRBJ1-4 for the parts outside the CDR3, the full variable domain is NAGVMQNPRHLVRRRGQEARLRCSPMKGHSHVYWYRQLPEEGLKFMVYLQKENIIDESGMPKERFSAEFPKEGPSILRIQQVVRGDSAAYFCASSRGSRSSANEKLFFGSGTQLSVL.

This sequence joins TRBV5-6 and TRBJ2-7, with a possible D match to TRBD1 (6 bases). The CDR3 extends over 15 amino acids. The ends were cut back, 1 base at V and 2 bases at J, with 13 bases in the middle. CDR1 SGHDT and CDR2 YYEEEE come from the germline V gene. CDR3 loop: CASSLLGDIPYEQYF. CDR3 nucleotide sequence: TGTGCCAGCAGCTTGTTGGGGGACATCCCCTACGAGCAGTACTTC.

This sequence joins TRBV28 and TRBJ1-3, with D possibly being TRBD1 (6 bases). The V gene's germline CDR1 is MDHEN and CDR2 SYDVKM. The CDR3 length is 15 residues. The ends were cut back, 6 bases at V and 0 bases at J, with 12 bases in the middle. The CDR3 sequence: CASRQQGSSGNTIYF. The CDR3 coding sequence is TGTGCCAGCAGGCAACAGGGATCCTCTGGAAACACCATATATTTT.

The CDR3 sequence is CASSQEALEGSYGYTF. The DNA of the CDR3 is TGTGCCAGCAGCCAAGAAGCCCTAGAGGGGTCCTATGGCTACACCTTC. The rearrangement links TRBV4-2 to TRBJ1-2, with D perhaps matching TRBD1 (5 bases). The CDR3 covers 16 residues. V was trimmed by 0 bases and J by 4 bases, leaving 15 bases between them. CDR1 is LGHNA, CDR2 YNFKEQ, per germline.

The chain is built from TRBV6-5 and TRBJ2-7, with 10 bases matching TRBD2. V lost 6 bases to trimming and J lost 3 bases; unmatched junction nucleotides: 5. The CDR3 extends over 14 amino acids. Germline assignment: CDR1 MNHEY and CDR2 SVGAGI. As DNA, the CDR3 is TGTGCCAGCAGACCGGGACTAGCGAACTACGAGCAGTACTTC. Protein product: CASRPGLANYEQYF.

The J gene is TRBJ2-2, the V gene TRBV7-3; no clear D. Trimming took off 3 bases at V and 1 base at J, with 6 bases between the two ends. The CDR3 runs 14 residues. Germline CDR1 and CDR2: SGHTA and FQGTGA. The CDR3 DNA sequence: TGTGCCAGCAGCTTGGATAAGAACACCGGGGAGCTGTTTTTT. Translation: CASSLDKNTGELFF.

This rearrangement joins TRBV5-4 to TRBJ1-3; unclear D gene. V lost 4 bases to trimming and J lost 2 bases, with 13 bases between them. CDR3 length equals 15 residues. Per the germline V gene, CDR1 is SGHNT and CDR2 is YYREEE (reference sequence). The CDR3 coding sequence is TGTGCCAGCAGCACCCTCCCCCTGGCTGGAAACACCATATATTTT. It encodes CASSTLPLAGNTIYF.

The rearrangement links TRBV25-1 to TRBJ2-7; no definite D call. The germline V gene encodes CDR1 MGHDK and CDR2 SYGVNS. Trimming pared 5 bases from V and 0 bases from J, leaving 11 bases between. This CDR3 spans 14 amino acids. The chain's CDR3 is CASSPPGRSYEQYF. As DNA, the CDR3 is TGTGCCAGCAGTCCTCCCGGCCGCTCCTACGAGCAGTACTTC.

This chain joins TRBV14 and TRBJ2-5; 11 positions match TRBD2. Germline CDR1 and CDR2: SGHDN and FVKESK. CDR3 size: 15 residues. V shed 3 bases and J 2 bases; nucleotides not matched to a gene: 2. CDR3 DNA: TGTGCCAGCAGCCAGGGACTAGCGGAGCAAGAGACCCAGTACTTC. Protein: CASSQGLAEQETQYF.

This clone was recorded once. The chain uses TRBV6-5 and TRBJ1-4, with D unclear. CDR1 is MNHEY, CDR2 SVGAGI, per germline. The CDR3 has 15 amino acids. Trimming cost V 7 bases and J 5 bases, with 17 bases left between them. The CDR3, as DNA: TGTGCCAGCACTTCCCGCCGGGGATTCAATGAAAAACTGTTTTTT. Its protein is CASTSRRGFNEKLFF.

The rearrangement uses TRBV6-4 and TRBJ2-1; D might be TRBD1 or TRBD2, each matching 6 bases. The CDR3 contains 13 residues. Between the trimmed V and J ends, which lost 6 bases and 4 bases, there was a span of 10 bases. Germline values: CDR1 MRHNA, CDR2 SNTAGT. CDR3 sequence reads: CASSGGSYNEQFF. DNA for the CDR3: TGTGCCAGCAGCGGGGGCTCTTACAATGAGCAGTTCTTC.

This chain links TRBV6-1 with TRBJ2-3, with TRBD2 identical over 8 bases. CDR1 and CDR2 (germline): MNHNS, SASEGT. Trimming removed 7 bases from V and 2 bases from J; junction bases left unmatched: 8. CDR3 size: 15 residues. The CDR3 spells CASNSGGGSTDTQYF. The CDR3 DNA sequence: TGTGCCAGCAATTCTGGCGGGGGGTCCACAGATACGCAGTATTTT.

This chain joins TRBV2 and TRBJ2-7, with TRBD1 identical over 7 bases. Germline lookup yields CDR1 SNHLY and CDR2 FYNNEI. V dropped 4 bases and J dropped 3; count of bases not matched to a gene: 9. CDR3 length: 15 residues. The CDR3 spells CASSVPGTVLYEQYF. CDR3 sequence (DNA): TGTGCCAGCAGTGTCCCTGGGACAGTACTCTACGAGCAGTACTTC.

A single count supports this clone. This chain links TRBV5-6 with TRBJ2-7, with unresolved D. The CDR3 is 15 residues long. V was cut by 4 bases and J by 7 bases, with 21 bases left in between. Germline V gene data show CDR1 as SGHDT and CDR2 as YYEEEE. The CDR3 here is CASSGGWGLEREQYF. The CDR3 DNA follows: TGTGCCAGCAGCGGTGGCTGGGGTCTGGAGAGGGAGCAGTACTTC.

Only one count was recorded for this clone. Sequence at one end of the junction differs from germline and may be a read error. In the same sample, other DNA sequences code for this CDR3. The chain carries TRBV19 and TRBJ1-2; 9 nucleotides match TRBD1. Germline loops: CDR1 LNHDA, CDR2 SQIVND (reference sequence). The CDR3 is 15 residues long. The CDR3 DNA is TGTGCGAGTAGGACAGGGGCACCTTTTAACTATGGCTACACCTTC. The encoded protein is CASRTGAPFNYGYTF.

The rearrangement links TRBV25-1 to TRBJ1-2; D call uncertain. CDR3 length: 11 residues. CDR1 MGHDK and CDR2 SYGVNS come from the germline V gene. V was shortened by 1 base and J by 7 bases, with 4 bases between the two germline ends. CDR3 region: CASSELGGYTF. CDR3 nucleotides: TGTGCCAGCAGTGAATTAGGTGGCTACACCTTC.